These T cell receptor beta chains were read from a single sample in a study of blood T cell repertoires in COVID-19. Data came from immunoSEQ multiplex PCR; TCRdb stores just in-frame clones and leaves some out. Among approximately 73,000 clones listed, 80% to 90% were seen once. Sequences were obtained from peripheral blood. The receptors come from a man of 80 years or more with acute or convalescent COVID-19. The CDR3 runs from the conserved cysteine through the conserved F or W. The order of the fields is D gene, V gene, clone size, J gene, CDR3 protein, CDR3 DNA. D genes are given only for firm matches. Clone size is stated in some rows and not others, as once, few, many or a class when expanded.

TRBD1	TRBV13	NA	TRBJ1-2	CASSLGGDRDATSYGYTF	TGTGCCAGCAGCTTAGGGGGTGACAGGGACGCTACTAGCTATGGCTACACCTTC
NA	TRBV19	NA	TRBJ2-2	CASSLGPGGELFF	TGTGCCAGTAGTCTGGGCCCTGGGGGGGAGCTGTTTTTT
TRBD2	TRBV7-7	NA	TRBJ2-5	CASSLAGGVETQYF	TGTGCCAGCAGCTTAGCGGGAGGGGTGGAGACCCAGTACTTC
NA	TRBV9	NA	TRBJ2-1	CASSPRTVYNEQFF	TGTGCCAGCAGCCCGCGGACAGTCTACAATGAGCAGTTCTTC
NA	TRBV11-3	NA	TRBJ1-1	CASSLGRGSVEAFF	TGTGCCAGCAGCTTAGGCAGGGGTTCCGTTGAAGCTTTCTTT
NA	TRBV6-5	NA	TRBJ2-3	CASSPFGQSTDTQYF	TGTGCCAGCAGTCCCTTTGGGCAATCCACAGATACGCAGTATTTT
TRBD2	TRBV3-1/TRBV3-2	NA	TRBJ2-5	CATRLAGKETQYF	TGTGCCACAAGATTAGCGGGGAAAGAGACCCAGTACTTC
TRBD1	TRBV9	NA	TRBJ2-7	CASSEGTGGDSYEQYF	TGTGCCAGCAGCGAGGGAACAGGGGGCGACTCCTACGAGCAGTACTTC
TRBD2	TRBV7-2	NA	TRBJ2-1	CASSLGASGTEQFF	TGTGCCAGCAGCTTAGGGGCTAGCGGAACTGAGCAGTTCTTC
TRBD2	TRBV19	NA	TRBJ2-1	CASSIWTSGSKIEQFF	TGTGCCAGTAGTATATGGACTAGCGGGAGTAAGATTGAGCAGTTCTTC
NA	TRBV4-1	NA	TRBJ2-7	CASSQDSSGDVYEQYF	TGCGCCAGCAGCCAAGATAGTAGCGGAGATGTCTACGAGCAGTACTTC
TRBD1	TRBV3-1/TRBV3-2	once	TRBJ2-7	CASSQGTGVREQYF	TGTGCCAGCAGCCAAGGGACAGGAGTCCGGGAGCAGTACTTC
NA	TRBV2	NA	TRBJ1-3	CASKGFSNTIYF	TGTGCCAGCAAGGGGTTTTCAAACACCATATATTTT
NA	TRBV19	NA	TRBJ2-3	CASTGRGTAGTDTQYF	TGTGCCAGTACGGGCAGGGGCACGGCCGGCACAGATACGCAGTATTTT
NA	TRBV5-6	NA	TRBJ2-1	CASSFRLYTEQFF	TGTGCCAGCAGCTTCCGACTTTACACTGAGCAGTTCTTC
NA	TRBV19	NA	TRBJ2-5	CASSESTGTGTQYF	TGTGCCAGTAGTGAATCGACAGGAACCGGGACCCAGTACTTC
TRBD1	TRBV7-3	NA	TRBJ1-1	CASRSTGARTEAFF	TGTGCCAGCAGGTCTACAGGGGCGCGGACTGAAGCTTTCTTT
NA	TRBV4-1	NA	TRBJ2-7	CASSQPDRNLYEQYF	TGCGCCAGCAGCCAACCAGACAGGAACCTCTACGAGCAGTACTTC
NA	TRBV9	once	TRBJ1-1	CASSLMSMNTEAFF	TGTGCCAGCAGCCTCATGAGTATGAACACTGAAGCTTTCTTT
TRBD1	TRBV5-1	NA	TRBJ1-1	CASSDTGGTNTEAFF	TGCGCCAGCAGCGACACAGGGGGAACGAACACTGAAGCTTTCTTT
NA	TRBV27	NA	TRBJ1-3	CASSLSSSSGNTIYF	TGTGCCAGCAGTTTATCGAGTAGCTCTGGAAACACCATATATTTT
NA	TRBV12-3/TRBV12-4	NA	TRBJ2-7	CASSPQGPYEQYF	TGTGCCAGCAGTCCACAGGGACCCTACGAGCAGTACTTC
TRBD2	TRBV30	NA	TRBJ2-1	CACATGGPGDEQFF	TGTGCCTGCGCGACGGGGGGTCCCGGTGATGAGCAGTTCTTC
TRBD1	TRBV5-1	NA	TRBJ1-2	CASSPGQSIQYGYTF	TGCGCCAGCAGCCCGGGACAGAGTATTCAATATGGCTACACCTTC
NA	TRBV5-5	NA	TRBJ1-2	CASSLSAGFYGYTF	TGTGCCAGCAGCTTGTCGGCCGGGTTCTATGGCTACACCTTC
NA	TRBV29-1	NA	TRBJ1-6	CSVDPKIKGGSPLHF	TGCAGCGTTGACCCTAAAATTAAAGGGGGTTCACCCCTCCACTTT
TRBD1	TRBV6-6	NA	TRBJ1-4	CASSPGDRGRGEKLFF	TGTGCCAGCAGTCCCGGGGACAGGGGCAGAGGTGAAAAACTGTTTTTT
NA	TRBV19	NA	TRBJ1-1	CASSIDPVGGTEAFF	TGTGCCAGTAGTATAGACCCCGTGGGGGGCACTGAAGCTTTCTTT
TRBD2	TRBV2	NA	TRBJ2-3	CASSAGAGVIDTQYF	TGTGCCAGCAGTGCAGGAGCGGGAGTCATAGATACGCAGTATTTT
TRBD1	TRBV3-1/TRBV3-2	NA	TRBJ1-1	CASSQAGQEPEAFF	TGTGCCAGCAGCCAAGCCGGACAGGAGCCTGAAGCTTTCTTT
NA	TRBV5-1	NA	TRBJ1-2	CASQEQDGYTF	TGCGCCAGCCAAGAACAGGATGGCTACACCTTC
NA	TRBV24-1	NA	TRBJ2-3	CATSDVADTQYF	TGTGCCACCAGTGACGTTGCGGATACGCAGTATTTT
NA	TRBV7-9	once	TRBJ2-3	CASSASGSTDTQYF	TGTGCCAGCAGCGCCAGCGGGAGCACAGATACGCAGTATTTT
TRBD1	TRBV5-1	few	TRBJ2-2	CASSWGQGTGELFF	TGCGCCAGCAGCTGGGGACAGGGTACCGGGGAGCTGTTTTTT
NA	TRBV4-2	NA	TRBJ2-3	CASSQERTSTDTQYF	TGTGCCAGCAGCCAAGAACGGACTAGCACAGATACGCAGTATTTT
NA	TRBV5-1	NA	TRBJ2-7	CASSLGGQGNDEQYF	TGCGCCAGCAGCTTGGGGGGCCAGGGCAACGACGAGCAGTACTTC
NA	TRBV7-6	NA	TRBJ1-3	CASSPGRAGNTIYF	TGTGCCAGCAGCCCTGGGAGGGCTGGAAACACCATATATTTT
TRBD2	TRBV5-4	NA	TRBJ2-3	CASSSGLARWGTDTQYF	TGTGCCAGCAGCTCGGGACTAGCACGTTGGGGCACAGATACGCAGTATTTT
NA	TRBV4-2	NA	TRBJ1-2	CASSLSGRGGAGYTF	TGTGCCAGCAGCCTCAGCGGACGGGGAGGCGCTGGCTACACCTTC
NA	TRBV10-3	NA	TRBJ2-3	CAISYTPVSRVDTQYF	TGTGCCATCAGCTACACTCCCGTCTCCAGGGTGGATACGCAGTATTTT
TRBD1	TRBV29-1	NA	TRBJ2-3	CSSTGGQGDTQYF	TGCAGCTCGACAGGGGGCCAGGGAGATACGCAGTATTTT
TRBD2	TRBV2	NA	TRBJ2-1	CASSVTSGGAEEQFF	TGTGCCAGCAGTGTTACTAGCGGGGGGGCCGAGGAGCAGTTCTTC
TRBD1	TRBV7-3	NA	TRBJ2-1	CASSKGTGGSEQFF	TGTGCCAGCAGCAAAGGGACAGGGGGTAGTGAGCAGTTCTTC
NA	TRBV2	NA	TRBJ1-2	CASSEFEGRVYGYTF	TGTGCCAGCAGTGAGTTTGAGGGCCGGGTCTATGGCTACACCTTC
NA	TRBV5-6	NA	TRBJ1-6	CASSNKGGYNSPLHF	TGTGCCAGCAGCAACAAGGGGGGGTATAATTCACCCCTCCACTTT
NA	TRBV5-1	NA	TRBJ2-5	CASSNFGQGGETQYF	TGCGCCAGCAGCAACTTTGGACAGGGAGGGGAGACCCAGTACTTC
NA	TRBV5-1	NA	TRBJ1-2	CASSLGLTGMDGYTF	TGCGCCAGCAGCTTAGGCCTGACAGGAATGGATGGCTACACCTTC
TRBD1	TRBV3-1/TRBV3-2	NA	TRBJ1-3	CASSLLGGQGGNTIYF	TGTGCCAGCAGCCTTCTAGGGGGACAGGGCGGAAACACCATATATTTT
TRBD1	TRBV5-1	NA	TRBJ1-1	CASSFRTGRNTEAFF	TGCGCCAGCAGCTTCAGGACAGGGAGGAACACTGAAGCTTTCTTT
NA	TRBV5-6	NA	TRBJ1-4	CASSLGQVLGEKLFF	TGTGCCAGCAGCTTGGGCCAGGTATTGGGTGAAAAACTGTTTTTT
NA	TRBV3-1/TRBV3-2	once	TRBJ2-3	CASSQDARTDTQYF	TGTGCCAGCAGCCAAGATGCCAGGACAGATACGCAGTATTTT
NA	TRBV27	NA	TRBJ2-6	CATPRTVTNSGANVLTF	TGTGCCACCCCAAGGACAGTCACGAACTCTGGGGCCAACGTCCTGACTTTC
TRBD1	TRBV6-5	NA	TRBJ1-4	CASIAGQGREKLFF	TGTGCCAGCATCGCGGGACAGGGAAGGGAAAAACTGTTTTTT
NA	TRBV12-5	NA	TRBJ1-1	CASGLGGTEAFF	TGTGCTAGTGGGCTGGGGGGTACTGAAGCTTTCTTT
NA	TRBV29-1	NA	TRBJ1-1	CSVARAGAEAFF	TGCAGCGTTGCACGGGCGGGGGCTGAAGCTTTCTTT
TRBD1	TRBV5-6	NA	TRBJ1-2	CASSPSYRGDYGYTF	TGTGCCAGCAGCCCCTCCTACAGGGGGGACTATGGCTACACCTTC